This T cell receptor beta chain came from a study of shared clonotypes between healthy human individuals (dated by TCRdb to 2018 to 2021). For the study in its entirety: Three men and a couple of women, aged 18 to 49 years, made up the cohort. Per donor, three plates each were used for CD4 naive and CD4 memory, two for CD8 naive, and one for CD8 memory. To estimate repertoire size and how much clonotypes are shared between individuals, the study performed deep sequencing of blood TCR repertoires from roughly five healthy adults. To increase sequencing depth and limit assay-specific biases, different laboratories used diverse techniques to prepare libraries and sequence TCR repertoires. Between about 0.94 and 10 billion PBMCs per donor were obtained by leukapheresis. The research as a whole found: When several donors were compared, the shared fraction of clonotypes was about 5.2% for naive CD4, 3.5% to 4% for naive CD8, more than 2% for memory CD4, and roughly 0.4% for memory CD8. Clonotypes shared by all four sorted-subset donors showed higher generation probabilities than non-shared clonotypes. Sampling was restricted to blood, and TCR repertoires in tissues likely differ from the TCR repertoires found in blood. The genetic and exposure-history diversity represented was limited by the small number of donors. Even with the large sequencing depth, rarefaction of the sorted-subset datasets indicated that sequencing was incomplete. Pairwise subsampling indicated that sequencing depth was expected to affect the degree of clonotype sharing among donors. Naive subsets generally had larger estimated clonotype richness than memory subsets.

With regard to this clone: Its antigen has not been determined. No much larger clone exists at a distance of one base, and base qualities are not known.

The donors were healthy, HIV-negative adults with no recently reported acute infections or vaccinations. Every donor was a Caucasian adult residing in Nashville, Tennessee, USA. CD4+ T cells were enriched by magnetic negative selection; naive cells were then positively selected on CD45RA, and the negative fraction formed the memory subset. Blood was obtained by leukapheresis, after which PBMCs were separated by Ficoll-Histopaque density gradient centrifugation and cryopreserved in liquid nitrogen vapor phase. Purity and quantity of every magnetically sorted T cell population were checked by analytical flow cytometry. Genomic DNA was isolated from every sorted fraction and measured by UV absorbance on a Nanodrop 2000c. The CDR1 and CDR2 encoded by the germline V gene are SGHDN and FVKESK. Deletion took 5 bases off V and 0 bases off J, with a span of 7 bases between the germline ends. The CDR3 starts with the cysteine, ends with the phenylalanine, and has 13 residues. CDR3 DNA is the only sequence kept; it has 39 bases, read in frame from the first base.

Using the deep immunoSEQ assay, TCR CDR3 regions were amplified from genomic DNA by multiplex PCR. Genomic DNA extracted from each cell subset was distributed evenly over all wells of several immunoSEQ 96-well plates, and each plate served as one replicate. For sorted subsets, 150 to 200 ng genomic DNA, equal to 30,000 to 35,000 T cell genomes, was loaded into each replicate PCR. The purified libraries were quantified using a Qubit 3.0 fluorometer, sized with a Bioanalyzer 2100, and then quantified again using the KAPA Library Quantification kit. Every immunoSEQ 96-well plate was sequenced on a separate single-read 150-cycle Illumina NextSeq 550 flow cell. The published analysis was carried out like this. Because the immunoSEQ output held only junctional sequences and lacked quality scores, the filtering could not match the filtering applied to full-length reads. To assign V/J genes and CDR3, sequences were annotated using PyIR, a Python wrapper for IgBLAST v1.9, with IMGT germline references. Reads were filtered out if the reads had weak V/J assignments (E-value above 1e-6), no CDR3, stop codons, out-of-frame junctions, or ambiguous translated residues. V3J clonotypes were defined by identical inferred V gene, J gene, and CDR3 amino acid sequence. Percentage overlap between repertoires was computed as shared unique clonotypes divided by the size of the smaller repertoire. RTK rarefaction, the Chao1 estimator, and Recon v2.1 estimates of unobserved clonotypes were used to assess repertoire richness. Generation probabilities were computed with OLGA for all TCRbeta clonotypes obtained by the gDNA method from four donors. What TCRdb holds here is the immuneACCESS table cut down to in-frame rearrangements. Part of the clones is not present; checked against another copy, under half of the missing clones reflect an unresolved V gene, and the others are unexplained. That table supplies the V and J calls and clone size; D and trimming were determined from the DNA. The sample contains about 1.5 million clones, around 98% of them found a single time. The biggest ten clones account for about 0.4% of the sample.

Input material: naive CD4+ T cells sorted from blood. The cell subset or site label of this sample denotes: CD45RA+ positively selected. The sequence was collected from a man aged 30 to 45 in good health. Recombination connected TRBV14 to TRBJ1-1, with no confident D gene call. CDR3 region: CASSLLMNTEAFF. The bases read TGTGCCAGCAGCTTATTAATGAACACTGAAGCTTTCTTT.